Each of the 10 T cell receptor beta chains below was sequenced from the same sample in a study of shared clonotypes between healthy human individuals. Method: immunoSEQ multiplex PCR; TCRdb's copy keeps in-frame clones and lacks some. This table has a few hundred thousand clones, 97% appearing once. The sample consisted of naive CD4+ T cells sorted from blood. As for subset: CD45RA+ positively selected. Source of these receptors: a woman aged 30 to 39 in good health.

V is TRBV18 and J is TRBJ2-3, with D possibly called TRBD1 or TRBD2 (5 bases each). The V gene's germline CDR1 is KGHSH and CDR2 LQKENI. V lost 5 bases to trimming and J lost 2 bases, with 20 bases between them. The CDR3 consists of 17 residues. The CDR3 nucleotides are TGTGCCAGCTCAAAACGGACTGGAGGACACATCACAGATACGCAGTATTTT. Residues: CASSKRTGGHITDTQYF.

V and J are TRBV5-1 and TRBJ2-2, with 8 bases lining up with TRBD2. The V gene end was trimmed by 4 bases and the J gene end by 3 bases; junction bases not matched to a gene: 8. The CDR3 extends over 16 amino acids. Germline CDR1 reads SGHRS; CDR2 reads YFSETQ. The CDR3 DNA reads as TGCGCCAGCAGCACCAGTAGCGGGATGGACACCGGGGAGCTGTTTTTT. This encodes CASSTSSGMDTGELFF.

The chain employs TRBV7-9 and TRBJ2-7; a possible D gene is TRBD1 (6 bases). The V gene's germline CDR1 is SEHNR and CDR2 FQNEAQ (reference sequence). The CDR3 has 14 residues. V gave up 5 bases and J gave up 0 bases, with 11 bases separating them. The CDR3, as DNA: TGTGCCAGCAGCGCTAAGGACAGCTCCTACGAGCAGTACTTC. Residues: CASSAKDSSYEQYF.

The gene calls are TRBV5-1 and TRBJ2-1; D possibly uses TRBD1 or TRBD2 (6 bases each). Germline CDR1 reads SGHRS; CDR2 reads YFSETQ. The V end lost 3 bases, the J end lost 6 bases, and 19 bases lay between the germline ends. CDR3 size: 16 residues. The CDR3 nucleotides read TGCGCCAGCAGCTGGAGGGGGGCAGGTGGGGCCAATGAGCAGTTCTTC. This encodes CASSWRGAGGANEQFF.

J is TRBJ2-7 and V is TRBV4-1; 9 bases are a match to TRBD2. Trimming took 4 bases from V and 5 from J; bases not matched to a gene: 9. There are 15 residues in the CDR3. Per the germline V gene, CDR1 is MGHRA and CDR2 is YSYEKL. The CDR3 loop is CASSLRGLATDEQYF. The CDR3 region has the DNA TGCGCCAGCAGCCTAAGGGGACTAGCCACAGACGAGCAGTACTTC.

The CDR3: CASRLAMNSGDYGYTF. The CDR3 coding sequence is TGTGCAAGTCGCTTAGCGATGAACAGCGGGGACTATGGCTACACCTTC. This sequence joins TRBV12-2 and TRBJ1-2. TRBV12-2 is flagged as a pseudogene. The length of the CDR3 is 16 residues.

The V call is TRBV10-3, the J call TRBJ1-1; 10 nucleotides match TRBD1. The CDR3 runs 17 residues. The germline CDR1 and CDR2 sequences are ENHRY and SYGVKD. Trimming cost V 0 bases and J 0 bases; bases outside gene matches: 4. The DNA for the CDR3 is TGTGCCATCAGTGAGTCGGGACAGGGGACCATGAACACTGAAGCTTTCTTT. Amino acids: CAISESGQGTMNTEAFF.

This clone was recorded only once. Other DNA sequences from this sample encode an identical CDR3 as well. The chain joins TRBV30 to TRBJ2-7; D gene ambiguous. Per germline, CDR1 GTSNPN and CDR2 SVGIG (reference sequence). The CDR3 runs 12 residues. V gave up 0 bases and J gave up 2 bases, with 5 bases separating them. The CDR3 spells CAWSVSPYEQYF. CDR3 nucleotide sequence: TGTGCCTGGAGTGTAAGTCCCTACGAGCAGTACTTC.

This chain links TRBV2 with TRBJ1-5; 10 nucleotides agree with TRBD1. The CDR3 extends over 15 amino acids. With V trimmed by 5 bases and J by 5 bases, 6 bases remained unmatched. The germline V gene encodes CDR1 SNHLY and CDR2 FYNNEI. In nucleotides, the CDR3 is TGTGCCAGCAGTCAAGACAGGGGGCGCGATCAGCCCCAGCATTTT. It yields the protein CASSQDRGRDQPQHF.

J is TRBJ2-7 and V is TRBV2, with 11 bases matching TRBD1. Germline V gives CDR1 SNHLY, CDR2 FYNNEI. This CDR3 region has 15 residues. The junction had 5 bases not matched to a gene; V was cut back by 5 bases and J by 2 bases. DNA for the CDR3: TGTGCCAGCAGTCCAGGGACAGGGGGTCCCTACGAGCAGTACTTC. It specifies CASSPGTGGPYEQYF. Filled out from reference TRBV2 and TRBJ2-7, the complete variable domain reads EPEVTQTPSHQVTQMGQEVILRCVPISNHLYFYWYRQILGQKVEFLVSFYNNEISEKSEIFDDQFSVERPDGSNFTLKIRSTKLEDSAMYFCASSPGTGGPYEQYFGPGTRLTVT.